This passage covers 14 T cell receptor beta chains from one sample sequenced in a study of Tregs in tolerant kidney transplant recipients. TCRdb keeps only in-frame clones here, not all; method: immunoSEQ multiplex PCR. Reported are about 52,000 clones; the ten largest clones contain 0.83%. The sample here was CD4+ T cells from blood, taken before the transplant. These receptors originate from a human donor who received a combined kidney and bone marrow transplant.

Remarks on this clone: Coverage ceases 3 residues before the CDR3 finishes, and the germline J gene fills in the end. This rearrangement joins TRBV6-4 to TRBJ2-3; unclear D gene. The length of the CDR3 is 15 residues. Germline lookup yields CDR1 MRHNA and CDR2 SNTAGT. V lost 0 bases to trimming and J lost 6 bases, with 13 bases between them. Partial CDR3 DNA: TGTGCCAGCAGTGACTCGATCACGGGTGGGGATACG. This codes for CASSDSITGGDT. The full CDR3 protein is CASSDSITGGDTQYF.

A word on this clone: The read comes to an end 3 residues before the CDR3 does, leaving the germline J gene to fill in the end. This chain uses TRBV19 with TRBJ2-3; 8 positions agree with TRBD2. Unmatched junction bases numbered 3, after V lost 1 base and J lost 3 bases. Germline V gives CDR1 LNHDA, CDR2 SQIVND (reference sequence). The CDR3 contains 15 residues. The CDR3 bases that were read are TGTGCCAGTAGTATAGCGGGGGGGCCAACAGATACG. The encoded protein is CASSIAGGPTDT. The CDR3 as a whole reads CASSIAGGPTDTQYF. Supplemented by reference TRBV19 and TRBJ2-3, the full variable domain reads DGGITQSPKYLFRKEGQNVTLSCEQNLNHDAMYWYRQDPGQGLRLIYYSQIVNDFQKGDIAEGYSVSREKKESFPLTVTSAQKNPTAFYLCASSIAGGPTDTQYFGPGTRLTVL.

A word on this clone: Sequencing ends 3 residues short of the CDR3 end; the germline J gene provides the rest. V and J are TRBV7-7 and TRBJ2-1; 9 bases fit TRBD1. Germline loops: CDR1 SSHAT, CDR2 FNYEAQ (reference sequence). CDR3 size: 16 residues. V trimming: 2 bases; J trimming: 8 bases; junction bases outside the gene matches: 10. CDR3 bases read: TGTGCCAGCAGCTTACTTGGGGGACAGGGATACGATGAG. This translates into CASSLLGGQGYDE. The complete CDR3 sequence is CASSLLGGQGYDEQFF. Combining the CDR3 with reference TRBV7-7 and TRBJ2-1 gives the whole variable domain GAGVSQSPRYKVTKRGQDVTLRCDPISSHATLYWYQQALGQGPEFLTYFNYEAQPDKSGLPSDRFSAERPEGSISTLTIQRTEQRDSAMYRCASSLLGGQGYDEQFFGPGTRLTVL.

A note on this clone: The read finishes 3 residues shy of the CDR3 end, and the germline J gene is used to complete it. This chain uses TRBV20-1 with TRBJ1-5; the match to TRBD1 covers 7 bases. The CDR3 has 15 amino acids. Germline CDR1 reads DFQATT; CDR2 reads SNEGSKA (reference sequence). V lost 4 bases, J lost 4 bases, and 10 bases stayed unmatched. CDR3 in amino acids: CSATRWDSLNQPQHF. CDR3 DNA, as far as it was read: TGCAGTGCTACCCGATGGGACAGCCTTAATCAGCCC.

On this clone: Read data end 3 residues before the CDR3 end; the end is taken from the germline J gene. This chain connects TRBV7-2 to TRBJ1-1; no definite D call. The CDR3 has 13 residues. With 5 bases removed from V and 4 bases from J, the gap between germline ends came to 11 bases. Germline CDR1 reads SGHTA; CDR2 reads FQGNSA. CDR3 sequence reads: CASSPRKFTEAFF. Partial CDR3 DNA: TGTGCCAGCAGCCCTAGGAAATTCACTGAA.

As to this clone: The read ends 3 residues shy of where the CDR3 ends; the end is completed using the germline J gene. The V and J genes are TRBV19 and TRBJ1-5, with 10 bases lining up with TRBD1. Germline loops: CDR1 LNHDA, CDR2 SQIVND (reference sequence). This CDR3 comprises 19 residues. The V gene end was trimmed by 3 bases and the J gene end by 0 bases; junction bases not matched to a gene: 11. The covered CDR3 bases are TGTGCCAGTAGTATCCCTGCCGGGACAGGGGATGGTAGCAATCAGCCC. Translated, it gives CASSIPAGTGDGSNQP. The whole CDR3 protein reads CASSIPAGTGDGSNQPQHF.

As for this clone: The read ends 3 residues shy of where the CDR3 ends; the end is completed using the germline J gene. This chain links TRBV7-9 with TRBJ1-5, with D possibly matching TRBD1 (5 bases). V shed 5 bases and J shed 7 bases, with 18 bases lying between them. Germline V gene sequence: CDR1 SEHNR, CDR2 FQNEAQ (reference sequence). The CDR3 contains 15 residues. The CDR3 loop is CASSPLQGLGQPQHF. The DNA read from the CDR3 is TGTGCCAGCAGCCCCCTCCAGGGTCTAGGACAGCCC.

The covered CDR3 bases are TGTGCCAGCAGCTCAACCCTCCAGGGGGCGGGTGGC. Protein sequence: CASSSTLQGAGG. The CDR3 as a whole reads CASSSTLQGAGGYTF. The chain recombines TRBV7-2 with TRBJ1-2; 8 bases fit TRBD1. The CDR3 end is not reached by the read, which stops 3 residues before it; the germline J gene fills it in. Germline V gives CDR1 SGHTA, CDR2 FQGNSA. Trimming removed 4 bases from V and 7 bases from J; junction bases left unmatched: 11. The CDR3 runs to 15 residues.

For this clone: The read comes to an end 3 residues before the CDR3 does, leaving the germline J gene to fill in the end. The rearrangement uses TRBV5-1 and TRBJ1-6; D possibly corresponds to TRBD1 (6 bases). The ends were cut back, 4 bases at V and 9 bases at J, with 11 bases in the middle. The CDR3 length is 13 residues. CDR1 and CDR2 from the germline V gene are SGHRS and YFSETQ. The sequenced CDR3 bases are TGCGCCAGCAGCGTAACACAGGGTTCACCC. It codes for CASSVTQGSP. The full CDR3 protein reads CASSVTQGSPLHF.

Of note for this clone: The read terminates 3 residues before the CDR3 end, so the remaining end is supplied by the germline J gene. The rearrangement links TRBV14 to TRBJ1-1; TRBD1 is a possible D gene (5 bases). V gave up 4 bases and J gave up 2 bases, with 14 bases separating them. Germline CDR1 reads SGHDN; CDR2 reads FVKESK. The CDR3 contains 15 residues. The CDR3: CASSRTDRHNTEAFF. The covered CDR3 bases are TGTGCCAGCAGCCGTACCGACAGACACAACACTGAA.

In the case of this clone: The DNA ends 3 residues before the CDR3 does, and the rest of the CDR3 is filled in from the germline J gene. The chain has TRBV19 and TRBJ1-4; no definite D call. Germline V gives CDR1 LNHDA, CDR2 SQIVND (reference sequence). Deletions cut 5 bases from V and 7 bases from J, with 14 bases between. This CDR3 comprises 14 residues. The CDR3 region is CASSEGRRPEKLFF. The part of the CDR3 DNA that was read is TGTGCCAGTAGTGAAGGTCGGCGGCCTGAAAAA.

On this clone: Read data end 3 residues before the CDR3 end; the end is taken from the germline J gene. The rearrangement links TRBV18 to TRBJ1-2; 9 bases fit TRBD1. V trimming: 8 bases; J trimming: 4 bases; junction bases outside the gene matches: 8. The germline CDR1 and CDR2 sequences are KGHSH and LQKENI. This CDR3 has 14 amino acids. The covered CDR3 bases are TGTGCCAGCACCCCGGGACAGGGCCTCTATGGC. Protein product: CASTPGQGLYG. The whole CDR3 sequence reads CASTPGQGLYGYTF.

With regard to this clone: The CDR3 is cut off 3 residues early in the read; its end comes from the germline J gene. The V gene is TRBV6-1, the J gene TRBJ1-4; 8 bases are shared with TRBD1. Per the germline V gene, CDR1 is MNHNS and CDR2 is SASEGT. The V segment lost 4 bases and the J segment 8 bases; nucleotides outside the gene matches: 9. The CDR3 runs 15 residues. The CDR3 bases that were read are TGTGCCAGCAGTGCCTGGACAGGGCGGGTAGAAAAA. Protein: CASSAWTGRVEK. The complete CDR3 reads CASSAWTGRVEKLFF.

A word on this clone: The read ends 3 residues shy of where the CDR3 ends; the end is completed using the germline J gene. This chain uses TRBV2 with TRBJ2-3; 11 bases match TRBD2. Per germline, CDR1 SNHLY and CDR2 FYNNEI. The CDR3 has 15 residues. V shed 5 bases and J 1 base; nucleotides not matched to a gene: 2. The sequenced CDR3 bases are TGTGCCAGCAGTCAGACTAGCGGGGGCACAGATACG. Translation gives CASSQTSGGTDT. The whole CDR3 reads CASSQTSGGTDTQYF.